These 8 T cell receptor beta chains were all obtained from the same sample, sequenced in a study of cytomegalovirus exposure and HLA in healthy donors. The study ran its PCR with 60 Vbeta and 13 Jbeta primers. Assay: immunoSEQ multiplex PCR; the TCRdb copy retains only in-frame clones and omits some. The profile shows around 190,000 clones, roughly 79% of them singletons. The sequenced sample consisted of PBMCs. These receptors all come from a young man in good health and CMV-seronegative.

The chain couples TRBV7-2 to TRBJ2-7, with D possibly TRBD2 on 6 matching bases. The CDR3 consists of 14 residues. CDR1 and CDR2 (germline): SGHTA, FQGNSA. Trimming pared 5 bases from V and 3 bases from J, leaving 14 bases between. The CDR3: CASSQKGLRYEQYF. CDR3 DNA: TGTGCCAGCAGCCAAAAGGGACTGCGCTACGAGCAGTACTTC.

V gene TRBV5-6 combines with J gene TRBJ2-1; maybe TRBD1 (6 bases). Germline CDR1 and CDR2: SGHDT and YYEEEE. With 6 bases removed from V and 6 bases from J, the gap between germline ends came to 13 bases. This CDR3 contains 13 residues. CDR3 protein: CASTSGQLNEQFF. Written as DNA, the CDR3 is TGTGCCAGCACCTCCGGACAGCTCAATGAGCAGTTCTTC.

The chain carries TRBV5-1 and TRBJ2-7, with a possible D match to TRBD1 (5 bases). Germline V gives CDR1 SGHRS, CDR2 YFSETQ. V was pared by 1 base and J by 5 bases, with 7 bases between. The CDR3 sequence is 12 residues long. CDR3 protein: CASSLQGNEQYF. CDR3 nucleotide sequence: TGCGCCAGCAGCTTGCAGGGAAACGAGCAGTACTTC.

This clone was detected only a few times. The chain employs TRBV30 and TRBJ2-1; D gene unclear. This CDR3 comprises 10 residues. The germline gives CDR1 GTSNPN, CDR2 SVGIG (reference sequence). V gave up 5 bases and J gave up 7 bases, with 6 bases separating them. The DNA of the CDR3 is TGTGCCTGGCTAAATAATGAGCAGTTCTTC. This sequence encodes CAWLNNEQFF.

The chain couples TRBV29-1 to TRBJ2-1, with TRBD2 matching 13 bases. V was pared by 0 bases and J by 2 bases, with 1 base of the junction left unmatched. CDR1 is SQVTM and CDR2 is ANQGSEA in the germline V gene. This CDR3 is 16 amino acids long. The CDR3, as DNA: TGCAGCGTTGAAGATGGGACTAGCGGGGCCTACAATGAGCAGTTCTTC. Translated, it gives CSVEDGTSGAYNEQFF.

The chain couples TRBV7-9 to TRBJ2-2; D unclear. V lost 4 bases and J 4 bases, leaving 7 bases between the germline ends. This CDR3 region has 13 residues. Germline V gene sequence: CDR1 SEHNR, CDR2 FQNEAQ (reference sequence). The CDR3 sequence: CASSSKSTGELFF. CDR3 in DNA: TGTGCCAGCAGCTCCAAGAGCACCGGGGAGCTGTTTTTT. Full variable domain (missing parts from reference TRBV7-9 and TRBJ2-2): DTGVSQNPRHKITKRGQNVTFRCDPISEHNRLYWYRQTLGQGPEFLTYFQNEAQLEKSRLLSDRFSAERPKGSFSTLEIQRTEQGDSAMYLCASSSKSTGELFFGEGSRLTVL.

The chain joins TRBV5-6 to TRBJ2-7; 8 bases map to TRBD1. Trimming took 0 bases from V and 5 from J; bases not matched to a gene: 7. CDR3 size: 15 residues. The germline gives CDR1 SGHDT, CDR2 YYEEEE. CDR3 loop: CASSLAPTGVHEQYF. The CDR3 DNA sequence: TGTGCCAGCAGCTTGGCCCCGACAGGGGTCCACGAGCAGTACTTC.

The chain recombines TRBV7-3 with TRBJ2-3; no clear D gene. CDR3 length: 14 residues. Germline V CDR1 and CDR2: SGHTA, FQGTGA. The germline V and J ends were trimmed by 1 base and 5 bases, with 10 bases remaining between them. DNA for the CDR3: TGTGCCAGCAGCTTAAAGCCCCCCCGAGATACGCAGTATTTT. Translating gives CASSLKPPRDTQYF.